This T cell receptor beta chain was found in a study of T cells after yellow fever vaccination. The study's findings and limits: Secondary responses were weaker yet peaked faster, day 5 versus 15.

The trim removed 3 bases at V and 0 bases at J, leaving 5 bases unmatched. Germline V gene data show CDR1 as MNHNS and CDR2 as SASEGT. CDR3 length equals 18 residues. They built TCR cDNA with 5'RACE template switching, a step that put in a universal primer site and UMIs. TCRdb called the 5' RACE reads again in MiXCR, with one record for every CDR3 protein. The sample has 27,000 or so distinct CDR3 sequences; approximately 4.2% are singletons. This clonotype was observed many times. The specimen was PBMCs, either bulk or a sorted T-cell subset (CD4+, CD8+, memory, or dextramer-sorted; not recorded which), collected on the day of the yellow fever booster vaccination. The gene calls are TRBV6-1 and TRBJ1-6; 10 nucleotides line up with TRBD1. The clonotype originates from a man between 18 and 35 years old who received the YFV17D yellow fever vaccine. The CDR3 loop is CASSDRDRGYSYNSPLHF. The CDR3 bases are TGTGCCAGCAGTGACCGGGACAGGGGATACTCCTATAATTCACCCCTCCACTTT.